Listed here is a single T cell receptor beta chain. Its antigen is unknown. The germline gives CDR1 LNHDA, CDR2 SQIVND (reference sequence). CDR3 length: 19 residues. V shed 6 bases and J shed 4 bases, with 27 bases lying between them. Resections obtained during corrective heart surgery supplied the thymus tissue. Donors were healthy Finnish babies undergoing corrective operations for congenital heart defects. The protocol was immunoSEQ multiplex PCR, while the TCRdb copy is restricted to in-frame clones and leaves out a portion. The sample consists of some 130,000 clones, 90% to 95% of them appearing once. This specimen belongs to a study of human thymus T cells. Regarding the study as a whole: Thymic repertoires from unrelated individuals overlapped highly, related research reported.

The sequence came from a boy younger than two with a congenital heart defect but otherwise immunologically healthy. Sequencing was carried out using thymus tissue. The rearrangement uses TRBV19 and TRBJ2-2; D assignment may be TRBD1 or TRBD2 (5 bases each). The CDR3 DNA follows: TGTGCCAGTAGGGCCCGCCGGGGCTGGGGACCACATTCCACCGGGGAGCTGTTTTTT. It translates to CASRARRGWGPHSTGELFF.